Listed here are 6 T cell receptor beta chains from one sample, sequenced in a study of CD8 T cells in ankylosing spondylitis. Antigens for these TCRs are unknown. Study outcomes and limitations: Within ankylosing spondylitis blood, a TCR beta motif made up of several highly homologous variants appeared to be characteristic.

TCRdb used MiXCR to reprocess the 5' RACE reads, holding one entry per CDR3 protein. The sample lists fewer than 550,000 distinct CDR3 sequences, 5.3% occurring once. The sample taken for sequencing was blood, either unsorted or a sorted T cell fraction (not recorded which). Receptors originate from a male donor with ankylosing spondylitis.

This clonotype was found many times. The chain joins TRBV4-3 to TRBJ1-6; the D is unclear. V lost 0 bases and J lost 8, with 5 bases in between. The CDR3 length is 13 residues. Germline V gene sequence: CDR1 LGHNA, CDR2 YSLEER. The chain's CDR3 is CASSQESHSPLHF. DNA of the CDR3: TGCGCCAGCAGCCAAGAGAGTCATTCACCCCTCCACTTT.

This clonotype has at least ten counts. The chain has TRBV5-1 and TRBJ2-1; either TRBD1 or TRBD2 may fit D (5 bases each). V lost 4 bases and J lost 3, with 14 bases in between. Germline V gene data show CDR1 as SGHRS and CDR2 as YFSETQ. The CDR3 length is 15 residues. For the CDR3, the DNA is TGCGCCAGCAGCGTGGGACCGACAAGCTACAATGAGCAGTTCTTC. It yields the protein CASSVGPTSYNEQFF.

This clonotype was detected many times. This sequence joins TRBV7-2 and TRBJ1-2, with 7 bases matching TRBD1. J was trimmed by 5 bases and V by 7 bases; bases with no gene match: 10. The CDR3 is made up of 14 amino acids. Germline V gives CDR1 SGHTA, CDR2 FQGNSA. CDR3 protein: CASILGGSGYGYTF. CDR3 nucleotide sequence: TGTGCCAGCATCCTAGGGGGCTCAGGATATGGCTACACCTTC.

This clonotype was found many times. The chain uses TRBV10-3 and TRBJ2-7, with unresolved D. The CDR3 length is 11 residues. Germline CDR1 is ENHRY and CDR2 is SYGVKD. V was pared by 7 bases and J by 3 bases, with 7 bases between. This CDR3 is CAITDNYEQYF. The DNA of the CDR3 is TGTGCCATCACGGATAACTACGAGCAGTACTTC.

In this sample, this clonotype turned up many times. The chain carries TRBV28 and TRBJ1-6, with a weak D call TRBD1 (5 bases). CDR1 and CDR2 from the germline V gene are MDHEN and SYDVKM. V shed 4 bases and J shed 10 bases, with 14 bases lying between them. This CDR3 comprises 14 residues. Here the CDR3 DNA reads TGTGCCAGCAGTTCTGGGACTGCCGACTCACCCCTCCACTTT. Translation gives CASSSGTADSPLHF.

This clonotype rates as large (0.1 to 1%). The J gene is TRBJ1-2, the V gene TRBV4-2; D not resolved. Germline CDR1 is LGHNA and CDR2 is YNFKEQ. The CDR3 has 14 residues. V lost 4 bases and J lost 6, with 15 bases in between. This CDR3 is CASSPTGGRDGYTF. CDR3 sequence (DNA): TGTGCCAGCAGCCCCACTGGCGGGAGGGATGGCTACACCTTC.